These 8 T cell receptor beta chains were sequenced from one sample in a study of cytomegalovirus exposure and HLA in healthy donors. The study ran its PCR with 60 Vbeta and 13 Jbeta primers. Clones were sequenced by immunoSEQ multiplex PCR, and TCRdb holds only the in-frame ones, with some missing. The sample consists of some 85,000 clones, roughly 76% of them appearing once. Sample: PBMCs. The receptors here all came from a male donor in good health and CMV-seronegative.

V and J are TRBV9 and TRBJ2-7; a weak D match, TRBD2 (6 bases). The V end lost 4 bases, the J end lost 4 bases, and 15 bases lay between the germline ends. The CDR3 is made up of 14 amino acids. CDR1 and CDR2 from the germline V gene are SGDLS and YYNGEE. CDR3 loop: CASSPWDFPYEQYF. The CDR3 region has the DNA TGTGCCAGCAGCCCCTGGGACTTTCCTTACGAGCAGTACTTC.

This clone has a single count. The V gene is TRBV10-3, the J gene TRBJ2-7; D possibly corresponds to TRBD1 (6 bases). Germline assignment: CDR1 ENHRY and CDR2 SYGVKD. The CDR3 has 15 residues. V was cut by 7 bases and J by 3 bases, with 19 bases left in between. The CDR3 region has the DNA TGTGCCATCACGGCAGGGGTTTCCCAAAACTACGAGCAGTACTTC. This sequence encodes CAITAGVSQNYEQYF.

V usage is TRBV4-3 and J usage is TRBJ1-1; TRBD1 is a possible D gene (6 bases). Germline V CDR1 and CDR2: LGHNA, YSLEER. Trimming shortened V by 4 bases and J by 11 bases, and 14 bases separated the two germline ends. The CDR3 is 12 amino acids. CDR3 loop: CASSLNREQAFF. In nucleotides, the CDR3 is TGCGCCAGCAGCCTCAACAGGGAGCAGGCTTTCTTT.

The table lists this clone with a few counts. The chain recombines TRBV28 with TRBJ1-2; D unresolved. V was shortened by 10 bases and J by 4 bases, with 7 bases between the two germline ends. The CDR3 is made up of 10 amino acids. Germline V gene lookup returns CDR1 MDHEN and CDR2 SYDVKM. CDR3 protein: CATRSYGYTF. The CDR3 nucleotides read TGTGCCACTCGGAGCTATGGCTACACCTTC.

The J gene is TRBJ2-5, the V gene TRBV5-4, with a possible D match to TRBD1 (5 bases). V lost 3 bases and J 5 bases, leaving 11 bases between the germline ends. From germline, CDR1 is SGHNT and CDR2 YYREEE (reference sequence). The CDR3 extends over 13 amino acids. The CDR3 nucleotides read TGTGCCAGCAGCTCGACAGCCTCGGAGACCCAGTACTTC. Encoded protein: CASSSTASETQYF.

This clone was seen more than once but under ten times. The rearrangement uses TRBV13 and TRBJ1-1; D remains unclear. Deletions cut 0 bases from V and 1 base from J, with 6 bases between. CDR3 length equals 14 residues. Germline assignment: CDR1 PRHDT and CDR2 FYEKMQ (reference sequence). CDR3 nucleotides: TGTGCCAGCAGCTTAGGGGCGGGGAACACTGAAGCTTTCTTT. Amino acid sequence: CASSLGAGNTEAFF.

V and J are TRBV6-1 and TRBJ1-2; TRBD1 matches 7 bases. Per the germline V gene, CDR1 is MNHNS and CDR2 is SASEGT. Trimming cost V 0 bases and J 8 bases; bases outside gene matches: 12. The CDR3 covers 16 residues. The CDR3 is CASSEAKRTGFPGYTF. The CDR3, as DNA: TGTGCCAGCAGTGAAGCTAAGAGGACAGGTTTTCCCGGCTACACCTTC.

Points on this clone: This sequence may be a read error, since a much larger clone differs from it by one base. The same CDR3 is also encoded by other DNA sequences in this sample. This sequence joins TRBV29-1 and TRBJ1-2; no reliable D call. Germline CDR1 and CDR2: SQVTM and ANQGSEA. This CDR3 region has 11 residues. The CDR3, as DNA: TGCAGCGTCGTGGAGCCAGATGGCTACACCTTT. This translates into CSVVEPDGYTF.